The entry below describes one TCR beta chain. The conserved phenylalanine or tryptophan is not found at the CDR3 terminus, so this likely reflects a read error. The DNA is left out, because the CDR3 cannot be placed on it with certainty; the CDR3 is given as TCRdb lists it. The study profiled TCR beta VDJ and CDR3 using genomic DNA as template. In TCRdb, the reads were re-called with MiXCR into one record per CDR3 protein. Found here are approximately 260,000 distinct CDR3 sequences, less than 85% of them singletons; the top ten hold about two fifths. The data belong to a study of CD8+CD57+ T cells in acquired aplastic anemia. The CDR3 is 15 amino acids in total, end residues counted. Germline-derived CDR1 and CDR2 are SNHLY and FYNNEI. CD8+CD57+ cell expansion, shown by flow cytometry, had occurred in the patients selected for sequencing.

This TCR derives from a human donor with aplastic anemia. What was sequenced was sorted CD4+, CD8+, or CD8+CD57+ T cells (not recorded which) from PBMCs. The V call is TRBV2, the J call TRBJ1-2; the table names TRBD1, a call not compared with the DNA. The chain's CDR3 is CASSDGGIDEHGYGP.